Listed here are 27 T cell receptor beta chains from one sample, sequenced in a study of cytotoxic CD8 clonotypes in ibrutinib-treated CLL. Only in-frame clones appear in the TCRdb table, and some are missing; sequencing was by immunoSEQ multiplex PCR. This table holds 300,000 or so clones, 60% to 80% found once. The source was PBMCs, collected after 36 months of ibrutinib treatment. Receptor source: a human donor with chronic lymphocytic leukemia.

V is TRBV11-1 and J is TRBJ2-3; 7 nucleotides align to TRBD1. CDR1 and CDR2 from the germline V gene are SGHAT and FQDESV (reference sequence). Trimming cost V 5 bases and J 3 bases; bases outside gene matches: 5. This CDR3 comprises 14 residues. The CDR3 DNA sequence: TGTGCCAGCAGCGACAGGGTGACGACAGATACGCAGTATTTT. Translating gives CASSDRVTTDTQYF.

The chain combines TRBV9 with TRBJ1-4, with D unresolved. V was trimmed by 3 bases and J by 5 bases, leaving 11 bases between them. Per germline, CDR1 SGDLS and CDR2 YYNGEE. CDR3 length equals 14 residues. CDR3 residues: CASSGGIGNEKLFF. In DNA form, the CDR3 reads TGTGCCAGCAGCGGAGGGATCGGGAATGAAAAACTGTTTTTT.

This clone was observed a few times. Here the CDR3 reads CASSRGQGIIDTQYF. CDR3 nucleotides: TGTGCCAGCAGTCGCGGACAGGGGATTATAGATACGCAGTATTTT. The chain employs TRBV11-2 and TRBJ2-3, with 9 bases that match TRBD1. Trimming took 6 bases from V and 5 from J; bases not matched to a gene: 9. The CDR3 extends over 15 amino acids. Per the germline V gene, CDR1 is SGHAT and CDR2 is FQNNGV.

The table lists this clone with a count of one. V is TRBV15 and J is TRBJ2-1; no definite D call. CDR3 length equals 15 residues. The germline V gene encodes CDR1 LNHNV and CDR2 YYDKDF (reference sequence). V lost 3 bases to trimming and J lost 0 bases, with 9 bases between them. CDR3 in DNA: TGTGCCACCAGCAGGCACCTCCCCTCCTACAATGAGCAGTTCTTC. Protein: CATSRHLPSYNEQFF.

The V call is TRBV4-1, the J call TRBJ1-5; D is unclear. The V end was cut by 1 base, the J end by 1 base, with 11 bases between. This CDR3 contains 16 residues. Germline V gene sequence: CDR1 MGHRA, CDR2 YSYEKL. CDR3 nucleotide sequence: TGCGCCAGCAGCCAAGGCGGCCAGGCGAGCAATCAGCCCCAGCATTTT. Protein: CASSQGGQASNQPQHF.

The rearrangement joins TRBV5-1 to TRBJ1-2, with D possibly being TRBD1 (5 bases). Germline V gene sequence: CDR1 SGHRS, CDR2 YFSETQ. V was pared by 4 bases and J by 4 bases, with 11 bases between. The CDR3 consists of 13 residues. The CDR3 region is CASSRGQTYGYTF. The CDR3 DNA reads as TGCGCCAGCAGCCGCGGACAAACCTATGGCTACACCTTC.

This rearrangement joins TRBV7-2 to TRBJ2-7; D might be TRBD1 (6 bases). CDR1 is SGHTA, CDR2 FQGNSA, per germline. The CDR3 sequence is 13 residues long. V was trimmed by 5 bases and J by 5 bases, leaving 13 bases between them. The CDR3 DNA sequence: TGTGCCAGCAGCCCCAGGTGGGGGCACGAGCAGTACTTC. As protein: CASSPRWGHEQYF.

The CDR3 DNA reads TGTGCCAGCAGTTTGGACAGGGTAGGGGAGCAGTACTTC. Protein: CASSLDRVGEQYF. This sequence joins TRBV28 and TRBJ2-7; 8 nucleotides match TRBD1. The CDR3 length is 13 residues. V shed 3 bases and J 7 bases; nucleotides not matched to a gene: 5. Germline values: CDR1 MDHEN, CDR2 SYDVKM.

This clone showed up just a few times. The identical CDR3 is also encoded by other nucleotide sequences in the sample. The J gene is TRBJ2-2, the V gene TRBV27; D uncertain. V lost 3 bases and J lost 6, with 5 bases in between. The length of the CDR3 is 12 residues. The germline V gene has CDR1 MNHEY and CDR2 SMNVEV (reference sequence). CDR3 in amino acids: CASSLFAGELFF. In DNA, the CDR3 is TGTGCCAGCAGTTTGTTTGCCGGGGAGCTGTTTTTT.

The V gene is TRBV7-2, the J gene TRBJ1-4, with 8 bases matching TRBD1. The ends lost 5 bases at V and 2 bases at J; junction bases unmatched: 7. CDR1 is SGHTA and CDR2 is FQGNSA in the germline V gene. This CDR3 has 16 amino acids. CDR3 in DNA: TGTGCCAGCAGCCAACAGGGGGGGATGACTAATGAAAAACTGTTTTTT. Encoded protein: CASSQQGGMTNEKLFF.

This chain connects TRBV4-1 to TRBJ1-1, with a possible D match to TRBD1 (6 bases). This CDR3 has 16 amino acids. V lost 3 bases and J lost 2, with 16 bases in between. Germline CDR1 and CDR2: MGHRA and YSYEKL. The CDR3 sequence is CASSHPRDTLNTEAFF. The DNA for the CDR3 is TGCGCCAGCAGCCACCCCCGGGACACCTTAAACACTGAAGCTTTCTTT.

The V and J genes are TRBV9 and TRBJ2-3, with TRBD2 matching over 10 bases. V was pared by 2 bases and J by 6 bases, with 3 bases of the junction left unmatched. The germline V gene has CDR1 SGDLS and CDR2 YYNGEE. The CDR3 is made up of 14 amino acids. The CDR3 loop is CASSVWTSGDTQYF. CDR3 in DNA: TGTGCCAGCAGCGTCTGGACTAGCGGTGATACGCAGTATTTT.

V and J are TRBV6-6 and TRBJ2-5; D is ambiguous. Per the germline V gene, CDR1 is MNHNY and CDR2 is SVGAGI (reference sequence). V lost 7 bases and J lost 4, with 13 bases in between. The CDR3 spans 13 residues. CDR3 loop: CASIQELGETQYF. The DNA for the CDR3 is TGTGCCAGCATCCAGGAATTGGGAGAGACCCAGTACTTC.

This clone was recorded a few times. The chain couples TRBV7-2 to TRBJ2-2; no firm D call. Germline loops: CDR1 SGHTA, CDR2 FQGNSA. This CDR3 region has 16 residues. The V and J ends lost 1 base and 2 bases respectively, with 11 bases between them. CDR3 in DNA: TGTGCCAGCAGCTTAGGTGGTAGCCCAAACACCGGGGAGCTGTTTTTT. It yields the protein CASSLGGSPNTGELFF.

This clone was observed a few times. V gene TRBV11-3 combines with J gene TRBJ2-6; 8 nucleotides match TRBD1. The CDR3 runs 17 residues. Trimming at V came to 3 bases and at J to 0 bases, leaving 4 bases not matched to a gene. Germline lookup yields CDR1 SGHNT and CDR2 YENEEA. CDR3 protein: CASSFGTGSSGANVLTF. CDR3 DNA: TGTGCCAGCAGCTTTGGGACAGGCAGCTCTGGGGCCAACGTCCTGACTTTC. Complete variable domain (other parts from reference TRBV11-3 and TRBJ2-6): EAGVVQSPRYKIIEKKQPVAFWCNPISGHNTLYWYLQNLGQGPELLIRYENEEAVDDSQLPKDRFSAERLKGVDSTLKIQPAELGDSAVYLCASSFGTGSSGANVLTFGAGSRLTVL.

The rearrangement uses TRBV29-1 and TRBJ2-5; unclear D gene. The CDR3 runs to 13 residues. Germline loops: CDR1 SQVTM, CDR2 ANQGSEA. Between the trimmed V and J ends, which lost 5 bases and 0 bases, there was a span of 10 bases. The CDR3 nucleotides read TGCAGCGTTCGGGCAGGTAACCAAGAGACCCAGTACTTC. Its translation is CSVRAGNQETQYF.

The V call is TRBV7-9, the J call TRBJ2-1, with 7 positions matching TRBD2. The length of the CDR3 is 16 residues. After removal of 5 bases from V and 4 bases from J, the junction contained 11 bases not matched to a gene. The germline V gene has CDR1 SEHNR and CDR2 FQNEAQ (reference sequence). CDR3 sequence reads: CASSPTRSGAYNEQFF. CDR3 coding DNA: TGTGCCAGCAGCCCCACCAGGAGCGGGGCATACAATGAGCAGTTCTTC.

The V gene is TRBV13, the J gene TRBJ1-5; 8 bases fit TRBD1. J lost 0 bases, V lost 5 bases, and 12 bases had no gene match. Germline CDR1 reads PRHDT; CDR2 reads FYEKMQ (reference sequence). The CDR3 consists of 18 residues. CDR3 sequence: CASSLRRTGLNSNQPQHF. CDR3 nucleotide sequence: TGTGCCAGCAGCCTCCGCCGGACAGGGCTTAATAGCAATCAGCCCCAGCATTTT.

The gene calls are TRBV7-9 and TRBJ2-5, with TRBD2 identical over 7 bases. V lost 6 bases, J lost 2 bases, and 12 bases stayed unmatched. This CDR3 has 16 residues. Germline CDR1 and CDR2: SEHNR and FQNEAQ (reference sequence). Written as DNA, the CDR3 is TGTGCCAGCAGTCCTCAGGGATGGGGGGGACAAGAGACCCAGTACTTC. Protein product: CASSPQGWGGQETQYF.

A single count supports this clone. This chain links TRBV29-1 with TRBJ2-7; 12 bases match TRBD2. Germline CDR1 reads SQVTM; CDR2 reads ANQGSEA. The ends lost 3 bases at V and 0 bases at J; junction bases unmatched: 9. The CDR3 consists of 17 residues. The CDR3 bases are TGCAGCGTTGACCTAGCGGGAGGGGAGGGGTTCTCCTACGAGCAGTACTTC. It is translated as CSVDLAGGEGFSYEQYF.

The chain links TRBV7-8 to TRBJ2-7, with 9 bases matching TRBD1. J lost 2 bases, V lost 2 bases, and 7 bases had no gene match. CDR3 length equals 16 residues. The germline CDR1 and CDR2 sequences are SGHVS and FQNEAQ. CDR3 coding DNA: TGTGCCAGCAGCTTAAGAGGGACAGGGATCACCTACGAGCAGTACTTC. Its protein product is CASSLRGTGITYEQYF.

This clone was seen more than once but under ten times. The chain recombines TRBV5-4 with TRBJ2-5; the D is unclear. The length of the CDR3 is 13 residues. Trimming cost V 2 bases and J 3 bases, with 8 bases left between them. Germline V gene lookup returns CDR1 SGHNT and CDR2 YYREEE (reference sequence). The CDR3 spells CASSLPAEETQYF. CDR3 in DNA: TGTGCCAGCAGCTTACCTGCAGAAGAGACCCAGTACTTC.

This chain joins TRBV12-5 and TRBJ2-3, with TRBD2 identical over 7 bases. Germline V gives CDR1 LGHNT, CDR2 FRNRAP. With 6 bases clipped from V and 1 base from J, the junction kept 10 bases outside the gene matches. The CDR3 consists of 16 residues. CDR3 loop: CASGRTRSSGTDTQYF. Here the CDR3 DNA reads TGTGCTAGTGGCCGGACTAGATCTAGCGGCACAGATACGCAGTATTTT. The full variable domain, its missing parts supplied by reference TRBV12-5 and TRBJ2-3, is DARVTQTPRHKVTEMGQEVTMRCQPILGHNTVFWYRQTMMQGLELLAYFRNRAPLDDSGMPKDRFSAEMPDATLATLKIQPSEPRDSAVYFCASGRTRSSGTDTQYFGPGTRLTVL.

The V gene is TRBV29-1, the J gene TRBJ2-7; a possible D gene is TRBD2 (6 bases). CDR3 length: 14 amino acids. V lost 6 bases and J lost 7, with 22 bases in between. In germline, CDR1 is SQVTM, CDR2 ANQGSEA. CDR3 DNA: TGCAGCGTGGACCTAGCGCCGGTCGGGGGAGAGCAGTACTTC. Its protein is CSVDLAPVGGEQYF.

The genes are TRBV4-1 and TRBJ2-3; D is possibly TRBD2 (6 bases). This CDR3 is built from 16 residues. V gave up 5 bases and J gave up 4 bases, with 19 bases separating them. Per the germline V gene, CDR1 is MGHRA and CDR2 is YSYEKL. CDR3 protein: CASSTGTFKRADTQYF. DNA for the CDR3: TGCGCCAGCAGCACCGGGACTTTCAAGCGCGCAGATACGCAGTATTTT.

V is TRBV15 and J is TRBJ2-3, with TRBD1 identical over 10 bases. This CDR3 contains 15 residues. The V and J ends lost 6 bases and 0 bases, in that order; junction bases with no gene match: 3. The germline CDR1 and CDR2 sequences are LNHNV and YYDKDF (reference sequence). The CDR3 sequence is CATRGQGKSTDTQYF. CDR3 DNA: TGTGCCACCAGGGGACAGGGGAAAAGCACAGATACGCAGTATTTT.

The chain carries TRBV7-9 and TRBJ1-1; TRBD1 is a possible D gene (5 bases). The germline V gene has CDR1 SEHNR and CDR2 FQNEAQ (reference sequence). Trimming took 5 bases from V and 5 from J, leaving 15 bases between them. This CDR3 is built from 14 residues. The CDR3 protein is CASSTWGEGTEAFF. CDR3 coding DNA: TGTGCCAGCAGCACCTGGGGGGAGGGGACTGAAGCTTTCTTT.